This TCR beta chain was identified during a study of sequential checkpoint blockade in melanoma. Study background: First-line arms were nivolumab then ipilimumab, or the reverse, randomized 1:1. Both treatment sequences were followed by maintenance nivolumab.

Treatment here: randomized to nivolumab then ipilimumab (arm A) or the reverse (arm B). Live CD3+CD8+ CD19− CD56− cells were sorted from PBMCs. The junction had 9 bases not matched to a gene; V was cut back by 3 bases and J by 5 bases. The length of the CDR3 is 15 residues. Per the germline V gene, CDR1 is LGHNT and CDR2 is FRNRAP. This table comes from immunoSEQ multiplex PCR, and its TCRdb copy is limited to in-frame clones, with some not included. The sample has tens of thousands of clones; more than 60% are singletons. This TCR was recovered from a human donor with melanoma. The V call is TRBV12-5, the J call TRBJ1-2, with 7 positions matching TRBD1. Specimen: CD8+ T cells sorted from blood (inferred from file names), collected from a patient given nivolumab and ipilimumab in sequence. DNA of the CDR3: TGTGCTAGTGGTTTTTCGGGGGACAGAGTTTATGGCTACACCTTC. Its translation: CASGFSGDRVYGYTF.